Below, 15 T cell receptor beta chains from the same sample are listed, as sequenced in a study of T cell clusters in autoimmune cytopenias. TRB rearrangements were amplified by touch-down multiplex PCR with mixed TRB-A/B primers. TCRdb reprocessed the multiplex PCR reads and stores each CDR3 protein as one record, lacking DNA. The data show roughly 5,400 distinct CDR3 sequences, and the top ten clones hold approximately 26%. Each sample's input was roughly 270 ng genomic DNA, some 38,000 genome equivalents. The sample was peripheral blood. The origin of the receptors is a human donor with an autoimmune cytopenia or autoimmune hepatitis (not recorded which).

This clonotype is deemed medium-sized by its frequency. This rearrangement joins TRBV6-5 to TRBJ2-2; checking the TCRdb D call of TRBD1 is not possible without DNA. The CDR3 contains 14 residues. From germline, CDR1 is MNHEY and CDR2 SVGAGI. CDR3: CASSYSGVTGELFF.

The CDR3 loop is CASGPLTSGGHEQFF. This chain uses TRBV19 with TRBJ2-1; TCRdb designates TRBD2, a call that cannot be tested without DNA. There are 15 residues in the CDR3. From germline, CDR1 is LNHDA and CDR2 SQIVND (reference sequence). The variable domain in full, with the rest retrieved from reference TRBV19 and TRBJ2-1, is DGGITQSPKYLFRKEGQNVTLSCEQNLNHDAMYWYRQDPGQGLRLIYYSQIVNDFQKGDIAEGYSVSREKKESFPLTVTSAQKNPTAFYLCASGPLTSGGHEQFFGPGTRLTVL.

The chain has TRBV27 and TRBJ1-5. There are 14 residues in the CDR3. CDR1 is MNHEY and CDR2 is SMNVEV in the germline V gene (reference sequence). The CDR3 sequence: CASSLSADYQPQHF.

Measured by frequency, this clonotype is medium-sized. V usage is TRBV5-5 and J usage is TRBJ2-6. CDR1 SGHKS and CDR2 YYEKEE come from the germline V gene (reference sequence). This CDR3 spans 15 amino acids. CDR3 residues: CASSLGLPGANVLTF.

This clonotype registers medium-sized (0.01 to 0.1%) by frequency. The chain carries TRBV7-2 and TRBJ2-5; TCRdb picks TRBD1, but there is no DNA to check that call. CDR3 length: 15 amino acids. From germline, CDR1 is SGHTA and CDR2 FQGNSA. The CDR3 region is CASSLGQGVWETQYF.

The chain recombines TRBV14 with TRBJ1-6. Germline V lookup: CDR1 SGHDN, CDR2 FVKESK. The CDR3 length is 15 residues. The CDR3 sequence: CASSLLSSYNSPLHF.

This rearrangement joins TRBV14 to TRBJ2-7; TCRdb lists TRBD1, though no DNA is available to test this call. CDR3 length: 16 amino acids. Germline V lookup: CDR1 SGHDN, CDR2 FVKESK. CDR3 residues: CASSQNRGFDSYEQYF.

In terms of frequency, this clonotype is medium-sized (0.01 to 0.1%). This rearrangement joins TRBV7-2 to TRBJ2-5; TCRdb's assignment of TRBD1 cannot be checked, as there is no DNA. Germline CDR1 reads SGHTA; CDR2 reads FQGNSA. The CDR3 spans 16 residues. This chain's CDR3 is CASSLGPSTGQETQYF. Full variable domain (outside the CDR3, taken from reference TRBV7-2 and TRBJ2-5): GAGVSQSPSNKVTEKGKDVELRCDPISGHTALYWYRQSLGQGLEFLIYFQGNSAPDKSGLPSDRFSAERTGGSVSTLTIQRTQQEDSAVYLCASSLGPSTGQETQYFGPGTRLLVL.

This clonotype registers medium-sized by frequency. The V and J genes are TRBV6-5 and TRBJ2-2. The CDR3 loop spans 14 amino acids. Germline assignment: CDR1 MNHEY and CDR2 SVGAGI. The chain's CDR3 is CASRNHRNTGELFF.

The genes are TRBV7-9 and TRBJ1-4; the D call from TCRdb, TRBD1, cannot be confirmed without DNA. The CDR3 has 15 amino acids. Germline V CDR1 and CDR2: SEHNR, FQNEAQ (reference sequence). CDR3: CASSLQGAANEKLFF.

Its frequency marks this clonotype as medium-sized. V and J are TRBV7-9 and TRBJ1-2; without DNA, the TCRdb call of TRBD1 cannot be checked. The CDR3 extends over 15 amino acids. Per germline, CDR1 SEHNR and CDR2 FQNEAQ (reference sequence). CDR3 residues: CASSSDRGRGYGYTF.

The rearrangement links TRBV12-3 or TRBV12-4 to TRBJ2-4; checking the TCRdb D call of TRBD2 is not possible without DNA. This CDR3 has 16 residues. The CDR3 reads CASSFGQGSQRRIQYF.

This clonotype ranks as medium-sized in terms of frequency. V and J are TRBV20-1 and TRBJ2-7; with no DNA, the TCRdb D assignment of TRBD1 cannot be verified. The CDR3 covers 11 residues. Germline CDR1 reads DFQATT; CDR2 reads SNEGSKA (reference sequence). CDR3 in amino acids: CSAIQGNEQYF.

The V call is TRBV15, the J call TRBJ1-4; as DNA is missing, the TRBD1 call by TCRdb cannot be tested. Germline V gene data show CDR1 as LNHNV and CDR2 as YYDKDF (reference sequence). The CDR3 contains 15 residues. The CDR3 sequence is CATSRGYPGSEKLFF.

This clonotype registers medium-sized by frequency. The rearrangement joins TRBV20-1 to TRBJ2-1; TCRdb's assignment of TRBD2 cannot be checked, as there is no DNA. This CDR3 comprises 15 residues. CDR1 DFQATT and CDR2 SNEGSKA come from the germline V gene (reference sequence). Here the CDR3 reads CSATGLAVSYNEQFF.